This T cell receptor (beta chain) is from a study of cytomegalovirus exposure and HLA in healthy donors. Study results and caveats: A list of 150 or so TCR beta chains associated with cytomegalovirus was given.

The CDR3 sequence is 17 residues long. The V end was cut by 6 bases, the J end by 2 bases, with 23 bases between. Germline lookup yields CDR1 SNHLY and CDR2 FYNNEI. As concerns this clone: Its antigen remains unknown.

The PCR was carried out with 60 Vbeta primers and 13 Jbeta primers. This table comes from immunoSEQ multiplex PCR, and its TCRdb copy is limited to in-frame clones, with some not included. The profile covers 200,000 or so clones, with approximately 79% appearing a single time and roughly 0.22% taken by the ten largest. This TCR derives from a girl between 2 and 10 years old in good health and CMV-seronegative. J is TRBJ2-7 and V is TRBV2; the D is unclear. Sequenced input: PBMCs. CDR3 loop: CASSDPSAGPFPYEQYF. CDR3 DNA: TGTGCCAGCAGCGATCCCTCGGCAGGCCCCTTTCCCTACGAGCAGTACTTC.